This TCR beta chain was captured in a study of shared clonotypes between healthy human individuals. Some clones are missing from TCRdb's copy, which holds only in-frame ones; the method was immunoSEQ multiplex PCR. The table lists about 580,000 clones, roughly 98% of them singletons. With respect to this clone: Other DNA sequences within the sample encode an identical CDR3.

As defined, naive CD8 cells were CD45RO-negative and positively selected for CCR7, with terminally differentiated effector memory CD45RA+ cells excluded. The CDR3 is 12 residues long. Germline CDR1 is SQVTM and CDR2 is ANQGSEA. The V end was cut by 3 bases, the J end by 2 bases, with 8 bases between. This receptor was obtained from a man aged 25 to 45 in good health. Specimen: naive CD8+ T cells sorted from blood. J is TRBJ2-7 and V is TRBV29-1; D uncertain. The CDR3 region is CSVEGDPYEQYF. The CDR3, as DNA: TGCAGCGTTGAGGGTGACCCCTACGAGCAGTACTTC.